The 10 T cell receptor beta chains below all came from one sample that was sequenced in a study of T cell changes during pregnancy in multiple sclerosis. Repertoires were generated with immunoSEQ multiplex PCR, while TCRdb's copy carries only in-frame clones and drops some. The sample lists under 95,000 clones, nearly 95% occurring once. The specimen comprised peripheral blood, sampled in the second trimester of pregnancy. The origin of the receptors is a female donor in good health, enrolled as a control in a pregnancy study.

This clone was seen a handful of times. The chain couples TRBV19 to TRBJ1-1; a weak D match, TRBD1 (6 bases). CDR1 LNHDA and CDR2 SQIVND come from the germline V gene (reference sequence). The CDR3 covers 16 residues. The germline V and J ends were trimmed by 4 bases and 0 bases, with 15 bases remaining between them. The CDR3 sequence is CASSTLLGAMNTEAFF. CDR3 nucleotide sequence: TGTGCCAGTAGTACGCTCCTGGGGGCCATGAACACTGAAGCTTTCTTT.

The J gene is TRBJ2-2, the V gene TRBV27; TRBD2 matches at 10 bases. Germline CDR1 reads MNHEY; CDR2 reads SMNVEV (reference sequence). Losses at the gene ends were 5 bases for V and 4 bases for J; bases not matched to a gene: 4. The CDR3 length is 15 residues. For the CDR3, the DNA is TGTGCCAGCAGTCACCGGACTAGCGGCACCGGGGAGCTGTTTTTT. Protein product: CASSHRTSGTGELFF.

This chain's CDR3 is CASSVASGQPHYGYTF. The CDR3 region has the DNA TGTGCCAGCAGCGTAGCTTCGGGACAGCCCCACTATGGCTACACCTTC. This sequence joins TRBV9 and TRBJ1-2; 7 nucleotides agree with TRBD1. Germline V CDR1 and CDR2: SGDLS, YYNGEE. J was trimmed by 3 bases and V by 0 bases; bases with no gene match: 8. The CDR3 spans 16 residues.

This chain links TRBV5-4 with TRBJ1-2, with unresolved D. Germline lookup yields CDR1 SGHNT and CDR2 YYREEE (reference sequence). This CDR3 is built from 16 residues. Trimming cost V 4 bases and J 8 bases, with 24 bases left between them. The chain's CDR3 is CASSPTLEYQRVGYTF. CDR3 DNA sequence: TGTGCCAGCAGCCCTACGTTGGAGTACCAGCGTGTGGGCTACACCTTC.

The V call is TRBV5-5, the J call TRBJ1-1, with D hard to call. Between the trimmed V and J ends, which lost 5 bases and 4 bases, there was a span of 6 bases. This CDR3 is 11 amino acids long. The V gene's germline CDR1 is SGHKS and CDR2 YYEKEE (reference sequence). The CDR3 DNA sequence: TGTGCCAGCAGTAGGAGCACTGAAGCTTTCTTT. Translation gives CASSRSTEAFF.

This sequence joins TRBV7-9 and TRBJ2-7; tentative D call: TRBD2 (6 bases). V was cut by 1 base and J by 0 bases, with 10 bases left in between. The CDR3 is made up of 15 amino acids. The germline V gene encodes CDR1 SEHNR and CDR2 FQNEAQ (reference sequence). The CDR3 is CASSLERGISYEQYF. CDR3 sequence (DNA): TGTGCCAGCAGCTTAGAACGCGGGATCTCCTACGAGCAGTACTTC.

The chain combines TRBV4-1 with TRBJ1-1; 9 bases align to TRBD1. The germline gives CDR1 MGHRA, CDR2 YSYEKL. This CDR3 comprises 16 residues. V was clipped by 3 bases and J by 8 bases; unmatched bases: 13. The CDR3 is CASSQETGTGKGEAFF. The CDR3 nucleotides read TGCGCCAGCAGCCAGGAAACCGGGACAGGGAAAGGCGAAGCTTTCTTT.

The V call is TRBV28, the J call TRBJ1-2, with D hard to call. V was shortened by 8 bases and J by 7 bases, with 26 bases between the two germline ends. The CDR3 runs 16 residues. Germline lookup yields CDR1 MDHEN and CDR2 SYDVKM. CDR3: CASGSGGGDGNRGYTF. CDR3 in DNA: TGTGCCAGCGGGAGCGGCGGCGGGGATGGCAACCGTGGCTACACCTTC.

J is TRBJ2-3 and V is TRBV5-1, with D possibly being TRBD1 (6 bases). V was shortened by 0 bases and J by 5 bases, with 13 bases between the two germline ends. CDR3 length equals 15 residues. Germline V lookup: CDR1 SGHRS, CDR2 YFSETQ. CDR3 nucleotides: TGCGCCAGCAGCTTGGGGCCAGGGGTTCGAGATACGCAGTATTTT. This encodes CASSLGPGVRDTQYF.

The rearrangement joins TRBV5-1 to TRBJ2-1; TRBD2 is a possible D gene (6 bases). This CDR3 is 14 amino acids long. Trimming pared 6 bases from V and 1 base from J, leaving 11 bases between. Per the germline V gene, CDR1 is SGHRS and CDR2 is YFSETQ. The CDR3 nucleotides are TGCGCCAGCAACCGGGACTGGTCCTACAATGAGCAGTTCTTC. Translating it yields CASNRDWSYNEQFF.